This TCR beta chain was identified in a study of beta chain features in type 1 diabetes. Study-wide results and caveats: Any HLA type influence on TCRB rearrangement was left unresolved here. More deletions and fewer insertions at VDJ junctions were seen in type 1 diabetes patients. Moderate but significant shortening of TCRB CDR3s was recorded in all four CD4+ subsets from Type 1 diabetes patients.

The sequenced template was cDNA made from the entire isolated RNA. Some clones are missing from TCRdb's copy, which holds only in-frame ones; the method was immunoSEQ multiplex PCR. The profile shows a few hundred thousand clones, approximately 11% of them singletons. Losses at the gene ends were 6 bases for V and 6 bases for J; bases not matched to a gene: 8. The CDR3 runs 13 residues. Germline V gene lookup returns CDR1 SGHRS and CDR2 YFSETQ. This clone was found a few times. What it binds is not known. The sample comprised naive CD4+ T cells from blood. The chain joins TRBV5-1 to TRBJ1-2; 7 bases line up with TRBD1. The TCR comes from a young man with type 1 diabetes. The CDR3 sequence is CASNPTGADGYTF. The CDR3 DNA is TGCGCCAGCAATCCTACAGGGGCGGATGGCTACACCTTC.